This is a list of T cell receptor beta chains from one sample in a study of T cell responses to AZD1222 COVID-19 vaccine. Clones were read by immunoSEQ multiplex PCR, and TCRdb kept only the in-frame ones, dropping some. The table lists approximately 130,000 clones, over 85% of them singletons. The specimen comprised peripheral blood, sampled on day 0 of AZD1222 vaccination. Every receptor here comes from an adult in good health. Each CDR3 is given with its conserved first and last residue. D genes are given only for firm matches. Not all rows give a size; the values are once, few, many and, for expanded clones, a class.

size	D	length	J	V	CDR3
-	-	15	TRBJ1-6	TRBV6-5	CASSNTERNNSPLHF
-	-	14	TRBJ2-1	TRBV6-5	CASSYSKGGHEQFF
-	TRBD1	13	TRBJ1-5	TRBV7-9	CASTRTGNQPQHF
-	-	16	TRBJ1-2	TRBV4-1	CASSQVSSGSNYGYTF
once	-	15	TRBJ2-7	TRBV18	CASSTVQGVSYEQYF
once	TRBD1	17	TRBJ1-1	TRBV13	CASSPEDRGLLNTEAFF
-	TRBD1	14	TRBJ2-5	TRBV4-1	CASSRDRGLGTQYF
-	-	15	TRBJ1-5	TRBV19	CASTWQGLSNQPQHF
-	-	12	TRBJ1-5	TRBV6-6	CASSYANQPQHF
-	TRBD2	16	TRBJ2-1	TRBV7-3	CASSLGLAGGQNEQFF
once	-	14	TRBJ1-5	TRBV29-1	CSVADSISNQPQHF
-	-	15	TRBJ2-7	TRBV4-2	CASSQDPDPAYEQYF
-	-	15	TRBJ2-1	TRBV7-9	CASSLEKGPSEREFF
-	-	14	TRBJ1-4	TRBV18	CASSPEAGAEKLFF
-	-	13	TRBJ2-1	TRBV6-5	CASRGPSYNEQFF
-	TRBD1	15	TRBJ1-1	TRBV2	CASTYSRGEYPEAFF
few	TRBD1	14	TRBJ1-2	TRBV7-9	CASRFYRGNYGYTF
-	TRBD1	13	TRBJ2-7	TRBV7-8	CASSLDRWYEQYF
once	-	15	TRBJ2-7	TRBV5-6	CASSWGPTGIYEQYF
-	TRBD2	15	TRBJ2-1	TRBV5-1	CASSLGEAGGPEQFF
-	-	13	TRBJ1-1	TRBV6-5	CASSYPGLTEAFF
-	-	14	TRBJ1-1	TRBV3-1/TRBV3-2	CASSQDLESTEAFF
-	TRBD1	18	TRBJ2-1	TRBV11-3	CASSLHGTDSLTYNEQFF
-	-	11	TRBJ2-7	TRBV7-2	CASSLTAEQYF
once	TRBD2	16	TRBJ2-1	TRBV7-3	CASSSPTSGGNNEQFF
-	TRBD1	17	TRBJ2-1	TRBV5-1	CASSYGSGTGGYNEQFF
once	TRBD1	17	TRBJ1-2	TRBV27	CASSFVGTGGAPYGYTF
-	TRBD1	15	TRBJ2-7	TRBV5-1	CASSTTGAEAYEQYF
-	-	13	TRBJ1-2	TRBV7-8	CASSGWTDYGYTF
-	TRBD1	13	TRBJ1-2	TRBV2	CASSEWQGEGYTF
-	TRBD1	16	TRBJ1-4	TRBV18	CASSPQDRGLGEKLFF
-	-	15	TRBJ1-2	TRBV5-5	CASSLVGIYLYGYTF
few	-	14	TRBJ1-1	TRBV6-1	CASSEGSLGTEAFF
-	-	13	TRBJ2-7	TRBV5-6	CASSLVGRLEQYF
once	-	14	TRBJ1-2	TRBV19	CASSIPPGTGGYTF
-	-	15	TRBJ1-4	TRBV5-5	CASSLNRRLNEKLFF
few	-	13	TRBJ2-7	TRBV30	CAWRAGNTYEQYF
-	-	14	TRBJ1-4	TRBV6-1	CASSPTPTNEKLFF
once	-	14	TRBJ1-3	TRBV5-1	CASSSTVSGNTIYF
-	-	16	TRBJ1-1	TRBV9	CASSLLVGQGNTEAFF
once	-	15	TRBJ1-6	TRBV10-3	CAISDPPQGNSPLHF
-	-	13	TRBJ1-1	TRBV19	CASSLAGVTEAFF
-	-	13	TRBJ2-3	TRBV1	CTSSHSNRDTQYF
-	TRBD2	15	TRBJ2-5	TRBV2	CASKRSGLAKETQYF